These T cell receptor beta chains were read from a single sample in a study of T cell responses to AZD1222 COVID-19 vaccine. The protocol was immunoSEQ multiplex PCR, while the TCRdb copy is restricted to in-frame clones and leaves out a portion. Among fewer than 200,000 clones listed, around nine tenths were seen once. The material sequenced was peripheral blood, taken on day 0 of AZD1222 vaccination. These receptors all stem from an adult in good health. The CDR3 runs from the conserved cysteine through the conserved F or W. D genes are given only for firm matches. Clone size is given for some rows only: seen once, a few or many times, or a class if the clone is expanded.

size: .
J: TRBJ1-1
D: TRBD1
V: TRBV19
CDR3: CASSMGQGKVRTEAFF
DNA: TGTGCCAGTAGTATGGGACAGGGTAAGGTCCGGACTGAAGCTTTCTTT

size: .
J: TRBJ1-5
D: .
V: TRBV5-8
CDR3: CASSLGNLAGGSNQPQHF
DNA: TGTGCCAGCAGCCTCGGTAATCTGGCCGGGGGGAGCAATCAGCCCCAGCATTTT

size: once
J: TRBJ1-1
D: TRBD1
V: TRBV19
CDR3: CASSTQTRGQLNTEAFF
DNA: TGTGCCAGTAGTACCCAAACCCGGGGACAGCTAAACACTGAAGCTTTCTTT

size: .
J: TRBJ2-6
D: .
V: TRBV27
CDR3: CASSLLDGLTSGANVLTF
DNA: TGTGCCAGCAGTTTGCTAGACGGACTCACATCTGGGGCCAACGTCCTGACTTTC

size: .
J: TRBJ2-7
D: .
V: TRBV19
CDR3: CATSSPGHNSYEQYF
DNA: TGTGCCACCTCATCGCCGGGACACAATTCCTACGAGCAGTACTTC

size: .
J: TRBJ2-1
D: TRBD1
V: TRBV19
CDR3: CASSANRGLLVHEQFF
DNA: TGTGCCAGTAGTGCCAACAGGGGGCTATTGGTACATGAGCAGTTCTTC

size: .
J: TRBJ2-3
D: .
V: TRBV7-9
CDR3: CASSLTGRGTDTQYF
DNA: TGTGCCAGCAGCTTAACAGGCAGAGGCACAGATACGCAGTATTTT

size: .
J: TRBJ2-7
D: TRBD2
V: TRBV3-1/TRBV3-2
CDR3: CASSRPSGSYEQYF
DNA: TGTGCCAGCAGCCGACCCAGCGGGAGCTACGAGCAGTACTTC

size: .
J: TRBJ1-3
D: .
V: TRBV19
CDR3: CASSPERSAIYF
DNA: TGTGCCAGTAGTCCTGAGCGGAGTGCCATATATTTT

size: .
J: TRBJ1-3
D: .
V: TRBV2
CDR3: CATAQAGNTIYF
DNA: TGTGCCACTGCGCAAGCTGGAAACACCATATATTTT

size: .
J: TRBJ2-3
D: .
V: TRBV7-9
CDR3: CASSFGGRQVTDTQYF
DNA: TGTGCCAGCAGCTTTGGGGGCCGACAAGTCACAGATACGCAGTATTTT

size: .
J: TRBJ2-7
D: .
V: TRBV5-1
CDR3: CASSRQGGLYEQYF
DNA: TGCGCCAGCAGTCGACAGGGAGGGCTTTACGAGCAGTACTTC

size: .
J: TRBJ2-3
D: .
V: TRBV12-3/TRBV12-4
CDR3: CASSSLSTDTQYF
DNA: TGTGCCAGCAGTTCACTAAGCACAGATACGCAGTATTTT

size: once
J: TRBJ2-2
D: .
V: TRBV6-1
CDR3: CASSEALETGELFF
DNA: TGTGCCAGCAGTGAAGCTTTGGAGACCGGGGAGCTGTTTTTT

size: .
J: TRBJ1-5
D: .
V: TRBV6-6
CDR3: CASSSDGNQPQHF
DNA: TGTGCCAGCAGTTCGGACGGCAATCAGCCCCAGCATTTT

size: .
J: TRBJ1-5
D: .
V: TRBV15
CDR3: CATSRGEGPHGNQPQHF
DNA: TGTGCCACCAGCAGAGGGGAGGGACCCCATGGGAATCAGCCCCAGCATTTT

size: .
J: TRBJ1-2
D: .
V: TRBV10-3
CDR3: CAISEPGGGYTF
DNA: TGTGCCATCAGTGAGCCGGGGGGGGGCTACACCTTC

size: .
J: TRBJ2-7
D: .
V: TRBV4-2
CDR3: CASSQEVRAYEQYF
DNA: TGTGCCAGCAGCCAAGAGGTCCGCGCGTACGAGCAGTACTTC

size: .
J: TRBJ1-2
D: .
V: TRBV19
CDR3: CASSRGTGYTF
DNA: TGTGCCAGTAGTAGGGGAACTGGCTACACCTTC

size: .
J: TRBJ1-5
D: TRBD1
V: TRBV4-1
CDR3: CASSHQTLRGGLSNQPQHF
DNA: TGCGCCAGCAGCCATCAAACTCTCAGGGGGGGACTGAGCAATCAGCCCCAGCATTTT

size: .
J: TRBJ2-7
D: TRBD2
V: TRBV5-8
CDR3: CASSLNSGTSVYEQYF
DNA: TGTGCCAGCAGCTTGAACTCCGGGACTAGCGTATACGAGCAGTACTTC

size: .
J: TRBJ1-2
D: TRBD1
V: TRBV5-8
CDR3: CASSSGDRDYGYTF
DNA: TGTGCCAGCAGCTCCGGGGACAGAGACTATGGCTACACCTTC

size: .
J: TRBJ1-2
D: .
V: TRBV29-1
CDR3: CSVVLGNYGYTF
DNA: TGCAGCGTTGTGCTGGGAAACTATGGCTACACCTTC

size: .
J: TRBJ2-1
D: TRBD2
V: TRBV10-3
CDR3: CAISELGGNEQFF
DNA: TGTGCCATCAGTGAATTGGGGGGGAATGAGCAGTTCTTC

size: .
J: TRBJ2-2
D: TRBD1
V: TRBV18
CDR3: CASSPPGQSFGGELFF
DNA: TGTGCCAGCTCACCGCCGGGACAGAGTTTCGGCGGGGAGCTGTTTTTT

size: once
J: TRBJ2-2
D: .
V: TRBV2
CDR3: CASSESRRLGQNTGELFF
DNA: TGTGCCAGCAGTGAAAGCCGGCGACTGGGACAGAACACCGGGGAGCTGTTTTTT

size: .
J: TRBJ2-7
D: TRBD1
V: TRBV27
CDR3: CASSLSPGQGGIEQYF
DNA: TGTGCCAGCAGTTTATCCCCGGGACAGGGCGGTATAGAGCAGTACTTC

size: .
J: TRBJ1-1
D: .
V: TRBV18
CDR3: CASSPRGNTEAFF
DNA: TGTGCCAGCTCACCCCGTGGCAACACTGAAGCTTTCTTT

size: .
J: TRBJ2-5
D: .
V: TRBV3-1/TRBV3-2
CDR3: CASSHSGPQYF
DNA: TGTGCCAGCAGCCACAGCGGGCCCCAGTACTTC

size: .
J: TRBJ2-5
D: .
V: TRBV6-4
CDR3: CASEETQYF
DNA: TGTGCCAGTGAAGAGACCCAGTACTTC

size: once
J: TRBJ1-5
D: .
V: TRBV21-1
CDR3: CASSRLRGSNQPQHF
DNA: TGTGCCAGCAGCCGCCTCAGAGGAAGCAATCAGCCCCAGCATTTT

size: .
J: TRBJ2-3
D: .
V: TRBV18
CDR3: CASSPRPGSISSLTDTQYF
DNA: TGTGCCAGCTCACCTAGACCCGGGTCTATTTCCAGTCTCACAGATACGCAGTATTTT

size: .
J: TRBJ1-1
D: TRBD1
V: TRBV6-5
CDR3: CASSYYRGRAFF
DNA: TGTGCCAGCAGTTATTACAGGGGGAGAGCTTTCTTT

size: many
J: TRBJ2-2
D: .
V: TRBV5-6
CDR3: CASSLGPGITGELFF
DNA: TGTGCCAGCAGCTTGGGTCCAGGGATCACCGGGGAGCTGTTTTTT

size: once
J: TRBJ1-2
D: .
V: TRBV6-2/TRBV6-3
CDR3: CASSYITGFYGYTF
DNA: TGTGCCAGCAGTTACATTACCGGATTCTATGGCTACACCTTC

size: .
J: TRBJ1-5
D: TRBD1
V: TRBV6-2/TRBV6-3
CDR3: CASSVRGRGQPQHF
DNA: TGTGCCAGCAGTGTCAGGGGGCGGGGGCAGCCCCAGCATTTT

size: .
J: TRBJ1-1
D: .
V: TRBV18
CDR3: CASSRQSNEAFF
DNA: TGTGCCAGCTCCCGTCAAAGCAATGAAGCTTTCTTT

size: .
J: TRBJ1-1
D: .
V: TRBV18
CDR3: CASSSIHRGEDTEAFF
DNA: TGTGCCAGCTCATCGATTCATAGGGGTGAGGACACTGAAGCTTTCTTT

size: .
J: TRBJ2-3
D: TRBD1
V: TRBV5-6
CDR3: CASSPVGQGADTQYF
DNA: TGTGCCAGCAGCCCTGTGGGACAGGGGGCAGATACGCAGTATTTT

size: .
J: TRBJ1-2
D: TRBD1
V: TRBV6-2/TRBV6-3
CDR3: CASSYSMKGAGGYTF
DNA: TGTGCCAGCAGTTACTCGATGAAGGGGGCTGGAGGCTACACCTTC

size: .
J: TRBJ1-5
D: .
V: TRBV6-1
CDR3: CASSELGTSSNQPQHF
DNA: TGTGCCAGCAGTGAATTGGGCACCTCTAGCAATCAGCCCCAGCATTTT

size: .
J: TRBJ2-5
D: .
V: TRBV30
CDR3: CAWSDGLKETQYF
DNA: TGTGCCTGGAGTGATGGGCTTAAAGAGACCCAGTACTTC

size: .
J: TRBJ1-2
D: TRBD1
V: TRBV5-1
CDR3: CASSPTGQGGGYTF
DNA: TGCGCCAGCAGTCCAACGGGACAGGGGGGTGGCTACACCTTC

size: .
J: TRBJ1-5
D: .
V: TRBV27
CDR3: CASSPRQGFNQPQHF
DNA: TGTGCCAGCAGTCCCCGGCAGGGTTTCAATCAGCCCCAGCATTTT

size: .
J: TRBJ1-2
D: TRBD1
V: TRBV27
CDR3: CASSLFTGGGYTF
DNA: TGTGCCAGCAGTTTATTTACAGGGGGTGGCTACACCTTC

size: .
J: TRBJ2-5
D: TRBD2
V: TRBV2
CDR3: CASSVMPAGGRETQYF
DNA: TGTGCCAGCAGCGTAATGCCAGCGGGAGGGAGGGAGACCCAGTACTTC

size: .
J: TRBJ1-1
D: .
V: TRBV4-2
CDR3: CASSQDQRNTEAFF
DNA: TGTGCCAGCAGCCAAGATCAGAGGAACACTGAAGCTTTCTTT

size: .
J: TRBJ2-3
D: TRBD2
V: TRBV20-1
CDR3: CSASRLAGGSTDTQYF
DNA: TGCAGTGCTAGTAGGCTAGCGGGGGGGAGCACAGATACGCAGTATTTT

size: .
J: TRBJ2-5
D: .
V: TRBV7-9
CDR3: CASSLDMTLTETQYF
DNA: TGTGCCAGCAGCTTAGATATGACCTTGACAGAGACCCAGTACTTC

size: once
J: TRBJ2-3
D: TRBD2
V: TRBV27
CDR3: CASSLLAGADTQYF
DNA: TGTGCCAGCAGTCTTCTAGCGGGAGCAGATACGCAGTATTTT

size: .
J: TRBJ2-7
D: TRBD1
V: TRBV6-5
CDR3: CASSYAGTGVGYEQYF
DNA: TGTGCCAGCAGTTACGCCGGGACAGGGGTAGGATACGAGCAGTACTTC

size: .
J: TRBJ2-3
D: TRBD2
V: TRBV13
CDR3: CASSLWTSGGHDTQYF
DNA: TGTGCCAGCAGCCTATGGACTAGCGGGGGACACGATACGCAGTATTTT